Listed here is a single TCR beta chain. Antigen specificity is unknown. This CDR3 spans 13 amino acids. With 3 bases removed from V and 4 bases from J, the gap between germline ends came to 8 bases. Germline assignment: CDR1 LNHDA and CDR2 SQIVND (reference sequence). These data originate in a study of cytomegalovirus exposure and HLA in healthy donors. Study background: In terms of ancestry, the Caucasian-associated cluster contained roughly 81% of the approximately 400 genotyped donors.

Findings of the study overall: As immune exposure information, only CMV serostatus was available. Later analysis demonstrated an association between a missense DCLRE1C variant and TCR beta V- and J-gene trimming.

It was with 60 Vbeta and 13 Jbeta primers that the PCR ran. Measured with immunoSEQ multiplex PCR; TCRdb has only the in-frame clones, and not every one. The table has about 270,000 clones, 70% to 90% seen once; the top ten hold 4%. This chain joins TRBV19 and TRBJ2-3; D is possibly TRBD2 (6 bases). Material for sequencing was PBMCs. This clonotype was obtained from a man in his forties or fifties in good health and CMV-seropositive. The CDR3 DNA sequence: TGTGCCAGTAGTATCGGGGGATCAGATACGCAGTATTTT. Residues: CASSIGGSDTQYF.